This T cell receptor beta chain comes out of a study of cytomegalovirus exposure and HLA in healthy donors. Notes on the study in general: Among donors in an Asian-associated ancestry cluster, a later analysis reportedly found fewer N-insertions than the roughly 610-donor mean. Association of a missense DCLRE1C variant with TCR beta V- and J-gene trimming was reported in a later analysis. Analyses of presence and absence presupposed an approximately uniform sequencing depth across donors.

Concerning this clone: Its antigen remains unidentified.

PCR used 60 Vbeta primers and 13 Jbeta primers. Original data processing: An analysis performed later counted roughly 80 million unique TCR beta chains (approximately 11 million of them shared). TCRdb's table, derived via immunoSEQ multiplex PCR, lists solely in-frame clones and lacks some. The V and J calls and the clone size are those of that table, but D and trimming were determined from the DNA. The sample gives around 230,000 clones, around 83% of which show up once; 0.24% is in the top ten. This clonotype was sampled from a girl aged 2 to 9 in good health and CMV-seronegative. The sequenced sample consisted of PBMCs.

CDR3 sequence (DNA): TGTGCCAGCAGCTACCCGACAGAAGCCCCTAAACTGTTTTTT. Translation gives CASSYPTEAPKLFF. The chain links TRBV7-2 to TRBJ1-4, with a tentative D call TRBD1 (5 bases). Trimming pared 4 bases from V and 11 bases from J, leaving 17 bases between. Germline V gives CDR1 SGHTA, CDR2 FQGNSA. The length of the CDR3 is 14 residues.